This TCR beta chain was obtained from a study of OX40 agonist ivuxolimab in advanced cancers. At the level of the study: Every patient in dose escalation had hepatocellular carcinoma, melanoma, renal cell or head and neck cancer. Partial responses were achieved by three patients, of whom one had hepatocellular carcinoma and two had cutaneous melanoma. General study points: Doses of 0.1 to 3.0 mg/kg were accompanied by clonal expansion of CD4+ and CD8+ blood T cells by week 6. CD8+ T cells averaged more expanded clones than CD4+.

This CDR3 is 14 amino acids long. Per the germline V gene, CDR1 is MGHDK and CDR2 is SYGVNS. The J segment lost 5 bases and the V segment lost 4 bases, leaving 6 bases of the junction unmatched. Details on this clone: Its antigen is unidentified.

The repertoire was sequenced with immunoSEQ multiplex PCR; TCRdb's copy has only in-frame clones and lacks some. The data show 25,000 to 40,000 clones, around 87% seen once. This specimen consisted of CD4+ or CD8+ T cells sorted from blood, obtained in a trial of the OX40 agonist ivuxolimab. The clonotype comes from an adult with an advanced solid tumor such as melanoma, head and neck, liver or kidney cancer. The chain combines TRBV25-1 with TRBJ1-1; 8 nucleotides line up with TRBD1. The CDR3: CASSGTGRGTEAFF. Written as DNA, the CDR3 is TGTGCCAGCAGTGGGACAGGGAGAGGTACTGAAGCTTTCTTT.